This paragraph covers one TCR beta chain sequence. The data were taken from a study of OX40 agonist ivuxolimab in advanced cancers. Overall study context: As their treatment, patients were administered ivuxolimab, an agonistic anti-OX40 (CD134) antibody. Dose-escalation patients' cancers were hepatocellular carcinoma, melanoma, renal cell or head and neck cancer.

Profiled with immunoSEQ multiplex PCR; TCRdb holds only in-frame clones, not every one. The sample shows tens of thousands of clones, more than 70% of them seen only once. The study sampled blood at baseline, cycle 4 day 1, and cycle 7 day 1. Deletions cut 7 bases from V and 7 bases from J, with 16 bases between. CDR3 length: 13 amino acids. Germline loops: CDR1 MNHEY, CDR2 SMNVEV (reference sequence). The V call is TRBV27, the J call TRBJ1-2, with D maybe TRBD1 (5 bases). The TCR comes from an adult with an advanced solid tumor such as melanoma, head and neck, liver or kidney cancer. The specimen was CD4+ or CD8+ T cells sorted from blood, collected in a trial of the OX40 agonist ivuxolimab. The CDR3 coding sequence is TGTGCCAGCACCCCCGCGGGGGGGAGTGGCTACACCTTC. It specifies CASTPAGGSGYTF.